The 30 T cell receptor beta chains given below trace back to one sample, sequenced in a study of blood T cell repertoires in COVID-19 (dated by TCRdb to 2020 to 2022). The library was prepared using the immunoSEQ multiplex PCR assay. TCRdb holds this immuneACCESS table with in-frame rearrangements only. Some clones are missing; in checked studies, unresolved V genes explain under half, and the rest has no known cause. This sample gives approximately 210,000 clones in total; 70% to 90% of them show up just once. The ten top clones hold roughly 8% of the sample. Sequences were obtained from peripheral blood. These receptors all come from a woman in her forties or fifties with active or convalescent COVID-19.

V gene TRBV29-1 combines with J gene TRBJ2-3; 12 positions match TRBD2. The germline gives CDR1 SQVTM, CDR2 ANQGSEA. The junction had 6 bases not matched to a gene; V was cut back by 4 bases and J by 4 bases. CDR3 length equals 15 residues. CDR3 loop: CSVGDTSGRSDTQYF. Written as DNA, the CDR3 is TGCAGCGTTGGTGATACTAGCGGGAGGTCAGATACGCAGTATTTT.

The chain combines TRBV19 with TRBJ2-2, with 7 bases that match TRBD2. The CDR3 loop spans 15 amino acids. V lost 5 bases and J lost 3; bases outside the gene matches: 6. The V gene's germline CDR1 is LNHDA and CDR2 SQIVND (reference sequence). The CDR3 bases are TGTGCCAGTAGTCTGACTAGCTCTTACACCGGGGAGCTGTTTTTT. The encoded protein is CASSLTSSYTGELFF.

The V gene is TRBV19, the J gene TRBJ1-5; no firm D call. V lost 5 bases, J lost 6 bases, and 17 bases lay in between. Germline CDR1 LNHDA, CDR2 SQIVND (reference sequence). The CDR3 totals 15 residues. This CDR3 is CASSGRVEGTQPQHF. The CDR3 coding sequence is TGTGCCAGTAGTGGCCGGGTCGAGGGAACTCAGCCCCAGCATTTT.

This clone appeared a single time. The rearrangement joins TRBV6-5 to TRBJ1-6, with D maybe TRBD1 (5 bases). The V end was cut by 8 bases, the J end by 9 bases, with 14 bases between. This CDR3 has 13 residues. CDR1 MNHEY and CDR2 SVGAGI come from the germline V gene. The CDR3 here is CASQQVPFSPLHF. The CDR3 bases are TGTGCCAGCCAACAGGTTCCCTTTTCACCCCTCCACTTT.

The chain employs TRBV5-1 and TRBJ2-2; 10 bases fit TRBD2. The CDR3 contains 15 residues. V dropped 7 bases and J dropped 6; count of bases not matched to a gene: 9. Germline CDR1 and CDR2: SGHRS and YFSETQ. The DNA of the CDR3 is TGCGCCAGCCTGGAGCTAGCGGGAGAGCCCGGGGAGCTGTTTTTT. This translates into CASLELAGEPGELFF. The variable domain in full, completed from reference TRBV5-1 and TRBJ2-2, reads KAGVTQTPRYLIKTRGQQVTLSCSPISGHRSVSWYQQTPGQGLQFLFEYFSETQRNKGNFPGRFSGRQFSNSRSEMNVSTLELGDSALYLCASLELAGEPGELFFGEGSRLTVL.

The V gene is TRBV5-4, the J gene TRBJ2-7, with 7 bases lining up with TRBD1. J gave up 3 bases and V 3 bases, and 3 bases lay outside the gene matches. This CDR3 region has 13 residues. Looked up from germline, CDR1 is SGHNT and CDR2 is YYREEE (reference sequence). This CDR3 is CASSSGTDYEQYF. For the CDR3, the DNA is TGTGCCAGCAGCTCCGGGACAGACTACGAGCAGTACTTC.

In this sample, this clone turned up once. The chain uses TRBV28 and TRBJ2-3, with TRBD1 as a possible D gene (6 bases). CDR1 and CDR2 from the germline V gene are MDHEN and SYDVKM. This CDR3 has 16 amino acids. V was clipped by 6 bases and J by 3 bases, with 19 bases between them. The CDR3 DNA sequence: TGTGCCAGCAGCCAGGGGTCGGGTTCCCGTACAGATACGCAGTATTTT. Translated, it gives CASSQGSGSRTDTQYF.

This sequence joins TRBV19 and TRBJ1-5; maybe TRBD1 (5 bases). Trimming left V 3 bases short and J 9 bases short, with 15 bases between. The length of the CDR3 is 14 residues. Germline V gives CDR1 LNHDA, CDR2 SQIVND (reference sequence). DNA of the CDR3: TGTGCCAGTAGTATCGTCCGGCTGGGGCGGCCCCAGCATTTT. This gives the protein CASSIVRLGRPQHF.

V usage is TRBV27 and J usage is TRBJ1-3, with 7 nucleotides matching TRBD1. After removal of 9 bases from V and 4 bases from J, the junction contained 6 bases not matched to a gene. The CDR3 has 13 amino acids. Germline loops: CDR1 MNHEY, CDR2 SMNVEV (reference sequence). CDR3 residues: CASRTGAGNTIYF. The CDR3 nucleotides read TGTGCCAGTCGGACAGGTGCCGGAAACACCATATATTTT.

The V call is TRBV19, the J call TRBJ2-7; TRBD2 agrees at 8 bases. The CDR3 length is 15 residues. Germline values: CDR1 LNHDA, CDR2 SQIVND (reference sequence). Here the CDR3 DNA reads TGTGCAACCGGGCAGCTTAGGAGCGGGAGCTACGAGCAGTACTTC. Translating gives CATGQLRSGSYEQYF. Full variable domain (remainder filled in from reference TRBV19 and TRBJ2-7): DGGITQSPKYLFRKEGQNVTLSCEQNLNHDAMYWYRQDPGQGLRLIYYSQIVNDFQKGDIAEGYSVSREKKESFPLTVTSAQKNPTAFYLCATGQLRSGSYEQYFGPGTRLTVT.

The J gene is TRBJ2-1, the V gene TRBV9, with 8 bases identical to TRBD2. The CDR3 runs 13 residues. Germline V gene sequence: CDR1 SGDLS, CDR2 YYNGEE. V was clipped by 5 bases and J by 8 bases; unmatched bases: 6. The CDR3 protein is CASRRLAKDEQFF. DNA of the CDR3: TGTGCCAGCAGAAGACTAGCGAAGGATGAGCAGTTCTTC.

This CDR3 is CASSRQGNTEAFF. Here the CDR3 DNA reads TGTGCCAGTAGCCGACAGGGGAACACTGAAGCTTTCTTT. This chain links TRBV19 with TRBJ1-1; 7 positions match TRBD1. This CDR3 is 13 amino acids long. Unmatched junction bases numbered 2, after V lost 6 bases and J lost 1 base. Germline V gene lookup returns CDR1 LNHDA and CDR2 SQIVND (reference sequence).

This rearrangement joins TRBV28 to TRBJ1-4; 7 nucleotides align to TRBD1. The CDR3 consists of 15 residues. Germline-derived CDR1 and CDR2 are MDHEN and SYDVKM. Trimming at V came to 3 bases and at J to 8 bases, leaving 9 bases not matched to a gene. In nucleotides, the CDR3 is TGTGCCAGCAGTTTCTCCGTAGGGGGCGGGGAAAAACTGTTTTTT. Amino acid sequence: CASSFSVGGGEKLFF.

The chain carries TRBV6-1 and TRBJ1-2, with 8 positions matching TRBD1. This CDR3 is built from 15 residues. Looked up from germline, CDR1 is MNHNS and CDR2 is SASEGT. V trimming: 1 base; J trimming: 3 bases; junction bases outside the gene matches: 4. The CDR3 loop is CASSEGRGRDYGYTF. DNA of the CDR3: TGTGCCAGCAGTGAAGGCAGGGGGCGCGACTATGGCTACACCTTC.

V usage is TRBV6-2 or TRBV6-3 and J usage is TRBJ2-7, with D unclear. Per the germline V gene, CDR1 is MNHEY and CDR2 is SVGEGT. V shed 0 bases and J shed 3 bases, with 21 bases lying between them. This CDR3 is 18 amino acids long. The CDR3, as DNA: TGTGCCAGCAGTTACTCGAAAAATGTGGCCTGGAGTGGCTACGAGCAGTACTTC. Translation: CASSYSKNVAWSGYEQYF.

The chain combines TRBV12-3 or TRBV12-4 with TRBJ1-2; the match to TRBD1 covers 9 bases. This CDR3 has 13 amino acids. J gave up 6 bases and V 5 bases, and 4 bases lay outside the gene matches. The CDR3 DNA follows: TGTGCCAGCAGTCCCCGGGACAGGGATGGCTACACCTTC. This codes for CASSPRDRDGYTF.

The V gene is TRBV28, the J gene TRBJ1-4; the match to TRBD1 covers 10 bases. Germline CDR1 is MDHEN and CDR2 is SYDVKM. The CDR3 sequence is 15 residues long. V shed 4 bases and J 7 bases; nucleotides not matched to a gene: 6. The CDR3 spells CASSSQTGGGEKLFF. The CDR3 bases are TGTGCCAGCAGTTCCCAGACAGGGGGCGGTGAAAAACTGTTTTTT.

This clone was observed a handful of times. In DNA form, the CDR3 reads TGTGCCTTTCGTACATCGAACACCGGGGAGCTGTTTTTT. Translation: CAFRTSNTGELFF. The chain carries TRBV19 and TRBJ2-2; the D is unclear. This CDR3 has 13 amino acids. Germline loops: CDR1 LNHDA, CDR2 SQIVND (reference sequence). Trimming stripped 11 bases from V and 0 bases from J, with 10 bases between.

J is TRBJ1-2 and V is TRBV5-4; TRBD1 is a possible D gene (5 bases). The CDR3 extends over 14 amino acids. CDR1 SGHNT and CDR2 YYREEE come from the germline V gene (reference sequence). Trimming left V 5 bases short and J 3 bases short, with 14 bases between. CDR3 region: CASRPDRGDYGYTF. The CDR3 nucleotides read TGTGCCAGCAGGCCCGACCGGGGGGACTATGGCTACACCTTC.

This clone turned up a few times. The rearrangement links TRBV29-1 to TRBJ1-6; D gene ambiguous. Germline loops: CDR1 SQVTM, CDR2 ANQGSEA. The CDR3 sequence is 13 residues long. The V and J ends lost 6 bases and 8 bases respectively, with 14 bases between them. The CDR3: CSVAALIDSPLHF. The CDR3 DNA is TGCAGCGTAGCCGCCCTGATTGATTCACCCCTCCACTTT.

The chain uses TRBV5-4 and TRBJ1-4; TRBD1 agrees at 7 bases. This CDR3 spans 17 amino acids. CDR1 is SGHNT, CDR2 YYREEE, per germline (reference sequence). V lost 4 bases to trimming and J lost 1 base; unmatched junction nucleotides: 10. As DNA, the CDR3 is TGTGCCAGCAGCCCCCGGACAGGACCTGGAACTAATGAAAAACTGTTTTTT. Amino acid sequence: CASSPRTGPGTNEKLFF.

V and J are TRBV5-4 and TRBJ2-5, with 7 positions matching TRBD2. The germline gives CDR1 SGHNT, CDR2 YYREEE (reference sequence). The V gene end was trimmed by 5 bases and the J gene end by 1 base; junction bases not matched to a gene: 8. This CDR3 is 15 amino acids long. The CDR3 nucleotides are TGTGCCAGCAGTTCCACTAGCGCACTCCAAGAGACCCAGTACTTC. This sequence encodes CASSSTSALQETQYF.

The chain employs TRBV19 and TRBJ1-5; a possible D gene is TRBD1 (6 bases). Trimming took 6 bases from V and 5 from J, leaving 17 bases between them. Germline assignment: CDR1 LNHDA and CDR2 SQIVND (reference sequence). The CDR3 covers 15 residues. The CDR3 DNA follows: TGTGCCAGTAGAAGTCAGGGGCCACCGGATCAGCCCCAGCATTTT. It specifies CASRSQGPPDQPQHF.

This clone was observed a few times. This chain joins TRBV7-2 and TRBJ1-4, with D unresolved. V was pared by 3 bases and J by 1 base, with 9 bases between. This CDR3 region has 15 residues. Germline V lookup: CDR1 SGHTA, CDR2 FQGNSA. CDR3 DNA: TGTGCCAGCAGCTTTCTTTCCGGAACTAATGAAAAACTGTTTTTT. This codes for CASSFLSGTNEKLFF.

This chain joins TRBV9 and TRBJ1-4, with 7 bases matching TRBD1. From germline, CDR1 is SGDLS and CDR2 YYNGEE. There are 15 residues in the CDR3. The ends lost 3 bases at V and 5 bases at J; junction bases unmatched: 7. As DNA, the CDR3 is TGTGCCAGCAGCGGTGGACAGGCGCTCAATGAAAAACTGTTTTTT. This gives the protein CASSGGQALNEKLFF.

V usage is TRBV27 and J usage is TRBJ1-6, with 8 positions matching TRBD1. Germline-derived CDR1 and CDR2 are MNHEY and SMNVEV (reference sequence). CDR3 length equals 13 residues. V gave up 6 bases and J gave up 9 bases; unmatched junction bases: 4. The CDR3 DNA follows: TGTGCCAGCAGAAGGACAGGGAGTTCACCCCTCCACTTT. The encoded protein is CASRRTGSSPLHF.

This sequence joins TRBV28 and TRBJ1-5; D unresolved. V dropped 6 bases and J dropped 5 bases, with 14 bases sitting between them. Germline V gene data show CDR1 as MDHEN and CDR2 as SYDVKM. This CDR3 has 14 residues. The CDR3 nucleotides read TGTGCCAGCAGGGGTGGGGAGGCTTATCAGCCCCAGCATTTT. Protein product: CASRGGEAYQPQHF.

The chain combines TRBV3-1 (or the pseudogene TRBV3-2) with TRBJ2-7; the match to TRBD2 covers 9 bases. The V and J ends lost 1 base and 6 bases, in that order; junction bases with no gene match: 7. CDR3 length: 15 amino acids. Per germline, CDR1 LGHDT and CDR2 YNNKEL (reference sequence). CDR3 sequence reads: CASSQVGREGGEQYF. The CDR3 nucleotides read TGTGCCAGCAGCCAAGTTGGGCGGGAGGGCGGCGAGCAGTACTTC.

This clone was picked up one time. V usage is TRBV13 and J usage is TRBJ2-5; 9 nucleotides match TRBD2. CDR3 length equals 15 residues. Per the germline V gene, CDR1 is PRHDT and CDR2 is FYEKMQ (reference sequence). With V trimmed by 1 base and J by 1 base, 1 base remained unmatched. As DNA, the CDR3 is TGTGCCAGCAGCTTAGCAGCGGGGGGCCAAGAGACCCAGTACTTC. Its translation is CASSLAAGGQETQYF.

This chain joins TRBV15 and TRBJ1-1, with a weak D call TRBD1 (6 bases). The germline V and J ends were trimmed by 0 bases and 4 bases, with 18 bases remaining between them. The CDR3 covers 17 residues. Germline-derived CDR1 and CDR2 are LNHNV and YYDKDF (reference sequence). This CDR3 is CATSRDRGFALGTEAFF. In DNA, the CDR3 is TGTGCCACCAGCAGAGACAGGGGTTTTGCATTGGGCACTGAAGCTTTCTTT.